This entry lists 6 T cell receptor beta chains sequenced from one sample in a study of control samples from healthy donors and cancer patients. Using immunoSEQ multiplex PCR, the repertoire was profiled, and TCRdb retains in-frame clones only, with some absent. Of under 200,000 clones in the sample, around 95% are singletons; the top ten hold approximately 4%. The sample was blood. These receptors were obtained from a woman in her sixties in good health.

This clone was seen a few times. The V and J genes are TRBV12-3 or TRBV12-4 and TRBJ1-1, with a weak D call TRBD1 (5 bases). The CDR3 spans 13 residues. The germline V and J ends were trimmed by 3 bases and 6 bases, with 11 bases remaining between them. The CDR3 loop reads CASSFPGYAEAFF. The CDR3 DNA reads TGTGCCAGCAGTTTTCCAGGGTACGCTGAAGCTTTCTTT.

This clone appeared a few times. The chain employs TRBV10-1 and TRBJ2-7, with no clear D. Germline values: CDR1 WNHNN, CDR2 SYGVQD (reference sequence). CDR3 length equals 14 residues. Trimming removed 0 bases from V and 1 base from J, with 7 bases in between. The DNA for the CDR3 is TGCGCCAGCAGTGAGTCCTTGAAATCCTACGAGCAGTACTTC. Translated: CASSESLKSYEQYF.

The chain has TRBV7-9 and TRBJ1-2; possibly TRBD1 for D (6 bases). This CDR3 spans 13 amino acids. Per germline, CDR1 SEHNR and CDR2 FQNEAQ (reference sequence). The V gene lost 6 bases and the J gene lost 3 bases, with 11 bases spanning the gap. The CDR3, as DNA: TGTGCCAGCAGTCCACAGGGCCACTATGGCTACACCTTC. Translation: CASSPQGHYGYTF.

In the case of this clone: This sample includes further DNA sequences coding for the same CDR3. V is TRBV6-5 and J is TRBJ1-5, with TRBD1 matching 7 bases. The length of the CDR3 is 13 residues. The germline gives CDR1 MNHEY, CDR2 SVGAGI. J was trimmed by 3 bases and V by 6 bases; bases with no gene match: 2. The DNA for the CDR3 is TGTGCCAGCAGAGACAGGGCCAATCAGCCCCAGCATTTT. It translates to CASRDRANQPQHF.

J is TRBJ2-3 and V is TRBV10-3; TRBD2 aligns across 7 bases. V shed 10 bases and J 5 bases; nucleotides not matched to a gene: 9. There are 13 residues in the CDR3. Germline V gene sequence: CDR1 ENHRY, CDR2 SYGVKD. The CDR3 nucleotides read TGTGCCACTCGGGGGGTTATAAGAGATACGCAGTATTTT. Translating gives CATRGVIRDTQYF.

The chain links TRBV30 to TRBJ2-3; possibly TRBD2 for D (6 bases). CDR3 length: 12 amino acids. The ends were cut back, 4 bases at V and 8 bases at J, with 13 bases in the middle. In germline, CDR1 is GTSNPN, CDR2 SVGIG (reference sequence). This chain's CDR3 is CAWTHGGGTQYF. DNA of the CDR3: TGTGCCTGGACCCACGGGGGAGGTACGCAGTATTTT. The whole variable domain, remainder taken from reference TRBV30 and TRBJ2-3, is SQTIHQWPATLVQPVGSPLSLECTVEGTSNPNLYWYRQAAGRGLQLLFYSVGIGQISSEVPQNLSASRPQDRQFILSSKKLLLSDSGFYLCAWTHGGGTQYFGPGTRLTVL.